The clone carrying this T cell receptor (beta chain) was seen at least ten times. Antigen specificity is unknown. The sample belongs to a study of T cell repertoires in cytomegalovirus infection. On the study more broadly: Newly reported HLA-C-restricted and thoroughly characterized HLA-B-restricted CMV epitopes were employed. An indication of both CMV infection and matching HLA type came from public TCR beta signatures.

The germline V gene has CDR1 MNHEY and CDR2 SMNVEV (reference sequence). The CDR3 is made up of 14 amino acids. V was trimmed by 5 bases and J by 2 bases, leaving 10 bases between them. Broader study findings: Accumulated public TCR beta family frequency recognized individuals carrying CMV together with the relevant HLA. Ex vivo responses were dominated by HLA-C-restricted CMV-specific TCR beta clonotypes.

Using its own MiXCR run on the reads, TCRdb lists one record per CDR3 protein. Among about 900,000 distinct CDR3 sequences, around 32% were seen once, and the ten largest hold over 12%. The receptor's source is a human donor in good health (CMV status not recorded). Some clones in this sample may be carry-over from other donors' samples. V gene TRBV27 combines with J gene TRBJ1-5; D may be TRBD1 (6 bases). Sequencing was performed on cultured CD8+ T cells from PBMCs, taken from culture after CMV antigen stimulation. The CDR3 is CASSPTGRNQPQHF. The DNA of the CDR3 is TGTGCCAGCAGTCCGACAGGTCGCAATCAGCCCCAGCATTTT.